What follows is one TCR beta chain and its context. The antigen remains unidentified. Measured with immunoSEQ multiplex PCR; TCRdb has only the in-frame clones, and not every one. Among 110,000 or so clones, roughly 88% were seen once, and the ten largest hold 0.55% to 0.7%. This sample stems from a study of a mutant IDH1 vaccine in newly diagnosed glioma. Study background: Treated patients, around 60% male and roughly 40% female, averaged approximately 40 years of age. Study results and caveats: Among top peripheral T cell clonotypes, changes seemed unrelated to pseudoprogression.

Time point defined: week 11, during vaccination. Vaccination used 300 ug of mutant IDH1 20-mer peptide per dose, with topical imiquimod. This TCR was sampled from a woman in her forties or fifties with glioma. Here the sequenced sample was PBMCs, taken from a glioma patient whose treatment included an IDH1 peptide vaccine.

The DNA of the CDR3 is TGCGCCAGCAGCTTGGAACAGGGTACCGGGGAGCTGTTTTTT. This translates into CASSLEQGTGELFF. The rearrangement uses TRBV5-1 and TRBJ2-2; tentatively, D is TRBD1 (6 bases). Between the trimmed V and J ends, which lost 0 bases and 5 bases, there was a span of 8 bases. Germline V lookup: CDR1 SGHRS, CDR2 YFSETQ. The CDR3 totals 14 residues.